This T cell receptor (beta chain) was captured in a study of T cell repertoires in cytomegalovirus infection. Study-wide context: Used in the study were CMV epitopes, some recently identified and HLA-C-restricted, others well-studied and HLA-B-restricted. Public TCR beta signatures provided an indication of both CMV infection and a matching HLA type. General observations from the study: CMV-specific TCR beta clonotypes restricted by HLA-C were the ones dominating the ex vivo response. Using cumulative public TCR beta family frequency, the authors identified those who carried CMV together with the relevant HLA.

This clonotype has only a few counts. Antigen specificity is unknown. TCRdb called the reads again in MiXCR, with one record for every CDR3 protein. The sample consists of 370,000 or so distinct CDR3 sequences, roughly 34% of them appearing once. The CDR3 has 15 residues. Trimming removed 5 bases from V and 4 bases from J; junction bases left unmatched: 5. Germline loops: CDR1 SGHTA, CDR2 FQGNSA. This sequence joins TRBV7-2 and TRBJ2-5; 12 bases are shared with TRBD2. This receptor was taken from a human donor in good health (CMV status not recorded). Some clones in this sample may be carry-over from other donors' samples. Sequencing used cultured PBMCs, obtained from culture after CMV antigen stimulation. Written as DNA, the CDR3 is TGTGCCAGCAGCGTGACTAGCGGGAGAGGAGAGACCCAGTACTTC. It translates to CASSVTSGRGETQYF. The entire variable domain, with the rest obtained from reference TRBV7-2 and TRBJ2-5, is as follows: GAGVSQSPSNKVTEKGKDVELRCDPISGHTALYWYRQSLGQGLEFLIYFQGNSAPDKSGLPSDRFSAERTGGSVSTLTIQRTQQEDSAVYLCASSVTSGRGETQYFGPGTRLLVL.